These T cell receptor beta chains were read from a single sample in a study of CD8+ T cells in alopecia areata. Produced via immunoSEQ multiplex PCR; TCRdb's table is partial and in-frame only. The sample contains more than 95,000 clones, about three fifths of which appear only once. Sequenced here: CD8+ T cells sorted from blood, sampled at week 4, from a patient treated with tofacitinib. The receptors stem from a human donor with alopecia areata. Both conserved end residues are trimmed from each CDR3. D genes are given only for firm matches. Clone size is shown for a subset of rows, as once, few, many or a class of expanded clone.

V	D	size	J	CDR3
TRBV5-1	TRBD1	-	TRBJ2-7	ASSLAGQGYEQY
TRBV7-9	TRBD2	few	TRBJ2-3	ASSEAGGPDTQY
TRBV30	-	-	TRBJ2-4	AWSPDLRGPVY
TRBV30	-	few	TRBJ2-1	AWSDVRLTYEQF
TRBV29-1	-	-	TRBJ1-1	SVEAENTEAF
TRBV4-1	-	-	TRBJ2-1	ASSLRGAYNEQF
TRBV7-9	-	-	TRBJ1-4	ASSFARNEKLF
TRBV7-9	TRBD1	-	TRBJ1-2	ASSLEGRGQGRNYGYT
TRBV6-6	-	-	TRBJ1-2	ASSYSSQDDGYT
TRBV6-5	-	-	TRBJ2-5	ASRLWGDRGETQY
TRBV6-5	TRBD1	-	TRBJ1-2	ASSYGQGNYGYT
TRBV7-8	TRBD2	-	TRBJ2-5	ASSLDLAGDRN
TRBV5-1	TRBD1	-	TRBJ2-4	ASSPGGTIQY
TRBV27	-	-	TRBJ1-2	ASRGGRWEGYT
TRBV7-3	TRBD2	-	TRBJ2-5	ASSLAGGGTETQY
TRBV7-8	-	-	TRBJ2-7	ASSLDRAYEQY
TRBV29-1	-	few	TRBJ2-4	SVEAGEAKNIQY
TRBV7-6	-	-	TRBJ1-5	ASSSDSNSNQPQH
TRBV29-1	-	once	TRBJ2-7	SVEDKGFYEQY
TRBV27	-	-	TRBJ1-2	ASSYGTSYGYT
TRBV29-1	-	-	TRBJ2-2	SVEGRVGANTGELF
TRBV19	-	-	TRBJ1-4	ASGNNQPNEKLF
TRBV7-2	-	-	TRBJ1-1	ASSWGGAEAF
TRBV29-1	-	few	TRBJ2-3	SVYSDTQY
TRBV6-4	TRBD2	-	TRBJ2-3	ASSQISGGGTDTQY
TRBV27	-	-	TRBJ1-5	ASSLGGGNQPQH
TRBV23-1	TRBD1	-	TRBJ2-5	ASSFQGATGSETQY
TRBV30	TRBD2	few	TRBJ2-7	AWSDPGLSSYEQY
TRBV27	TRBD2	-	TRBJ2-1	ASSSPNAGGFYNEQF
TRBV7-6	-	-	TRBJ1-2	ASRGAGYGYT
TRBV5-6	TRBD1	-	TRBJ2-7	ASSRTGLSEQY
TRBV27	TRBD1	-	TRBJ1-5	ASRDDREWGQPQH
TRBV30	-	-	TRBJ2-7	AWSVWQGNEQY
TRBV29-1	-	few	TRBJ2-3	SVPARPRDTQY
TRBV15	-	once	TRBJ2-7	ATSRENYEQY
TRBV9	TRBD2	-	TRBJ2-3	ASSPSGGTDTQY
TRBV5-6	-	-	TRBJ1-2	ASSLLSDIYGYT
TRBV11-2	-	-	TRBJ2-4	ASFLRQGWVAKNIQY
TRBV28	-	-	TRBJ2-7	ASSFGGKAYEQY
TRBV7-9	-	-	TRBJ1-2	ASSLDRRGYT
TRBV29-1	-	-	TRBJ1-2	SVGPSNNYGYT
TRBV20-1	TRBD1	-	TRBJ1-4	SARQGAKLF
TRBV9	-	-	TRBJ1-6	ASSVDSSPLH
TRBV5-6	TRBD2	-	TRBJ2-5	ASSLALAEETQY
TRBV6-6	-	-	TRBJ1-1	ASSYEQMNTEAF
TRBV4-1	-	few	TRBJ2-7	ASSQVLGGEQY
TRBV5-6	-	-	TRBJ1-1	ASSSTGNTEAF
TRBV5-1	-	-	TRBJ2-1	ASSSWDNEQF
TRBV30	-	-	TRBJ1-2	AWSVQGITGYT
TRBV29-1	-	-	TRBJ1-2	SAPSPKYYGYT
TRBV5-1	-	-	TRBJ2-5	ASSLPSVRARPIQTKETQY
TRBV9	-	-	TRBJ1-1	ASSPVGAEAF
TRBV7-9	-	once	TRBJ1-2	ASSPRTEGVDYGYT
TRBV7-9	-	-	TRBJ1-2	ASGSGNYGYT
TRBV5-1	-	-	TRBJ2-5	ASSPGRGGETQY
TRBV20-1	-	-	TRBJ2-3	SASEGYTQY